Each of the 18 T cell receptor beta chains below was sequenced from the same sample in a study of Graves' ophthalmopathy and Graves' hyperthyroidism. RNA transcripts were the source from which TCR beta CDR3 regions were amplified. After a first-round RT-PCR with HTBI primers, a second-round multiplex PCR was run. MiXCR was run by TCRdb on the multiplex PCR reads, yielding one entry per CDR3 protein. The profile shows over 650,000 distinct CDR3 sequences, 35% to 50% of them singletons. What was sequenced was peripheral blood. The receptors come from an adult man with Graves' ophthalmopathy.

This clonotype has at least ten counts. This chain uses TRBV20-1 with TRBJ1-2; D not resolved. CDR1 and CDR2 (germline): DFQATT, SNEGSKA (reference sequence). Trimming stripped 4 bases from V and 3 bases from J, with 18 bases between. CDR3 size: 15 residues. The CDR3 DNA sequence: TGCAGTGCTACCATGCGAGGGAGAGGTCACTATGGCTACACCTTC. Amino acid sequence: CSATMRGRGHYGYTF.

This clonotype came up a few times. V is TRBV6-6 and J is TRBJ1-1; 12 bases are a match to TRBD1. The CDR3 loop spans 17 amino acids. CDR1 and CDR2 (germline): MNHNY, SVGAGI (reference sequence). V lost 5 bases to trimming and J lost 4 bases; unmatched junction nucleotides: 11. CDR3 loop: CASSRGTGGFRGTEAFF. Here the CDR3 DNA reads TGTGCCAGCAGTAGAGGGACAGGGGGCTTTAGGGGCACTGAAGCTTTCTTT.

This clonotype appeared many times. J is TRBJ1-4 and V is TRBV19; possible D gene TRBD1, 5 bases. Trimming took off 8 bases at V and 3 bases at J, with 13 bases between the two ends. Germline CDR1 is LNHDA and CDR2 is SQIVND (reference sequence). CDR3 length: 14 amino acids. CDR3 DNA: TGTGCCAGTGCCCGCGGGGGGGCTAATGAAAAACTGTTTTTT. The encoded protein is CASARGGANEKLFF.

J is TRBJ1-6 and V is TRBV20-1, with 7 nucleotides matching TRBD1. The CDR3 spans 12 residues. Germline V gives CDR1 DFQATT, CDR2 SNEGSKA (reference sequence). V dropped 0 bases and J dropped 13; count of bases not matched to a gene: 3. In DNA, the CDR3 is TGCAGTGCTAGAGACAGGGGGTACCCCCTCCACTTT. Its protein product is CSARDRGYPLHF.

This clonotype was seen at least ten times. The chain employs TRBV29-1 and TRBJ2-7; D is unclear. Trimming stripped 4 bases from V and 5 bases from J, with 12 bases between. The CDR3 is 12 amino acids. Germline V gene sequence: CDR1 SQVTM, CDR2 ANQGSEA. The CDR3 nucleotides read TGCAGCGTTGGACGGCGTAGGGACGAGCAGTACTTC. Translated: CSVGRRRDEQYF.

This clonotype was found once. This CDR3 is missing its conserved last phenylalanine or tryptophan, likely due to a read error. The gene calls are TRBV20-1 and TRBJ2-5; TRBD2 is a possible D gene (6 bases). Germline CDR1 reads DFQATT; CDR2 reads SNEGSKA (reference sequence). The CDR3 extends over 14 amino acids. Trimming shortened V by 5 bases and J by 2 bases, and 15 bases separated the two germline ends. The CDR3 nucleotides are TGCAGTGCTGGAGGGCCGGGGTGTCAAGAGACCCAGTACTGC. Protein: CSAGGPGCQETQYC.

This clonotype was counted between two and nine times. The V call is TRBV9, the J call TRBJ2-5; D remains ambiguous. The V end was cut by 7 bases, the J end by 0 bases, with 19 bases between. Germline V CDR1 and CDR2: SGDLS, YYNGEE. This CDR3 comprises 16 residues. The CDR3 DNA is TGTGCCAGCTCACCCAACGCTCGAGCGTACCAAGAGACCCAGTACTTC. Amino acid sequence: CASSPNARAYQETQYF.

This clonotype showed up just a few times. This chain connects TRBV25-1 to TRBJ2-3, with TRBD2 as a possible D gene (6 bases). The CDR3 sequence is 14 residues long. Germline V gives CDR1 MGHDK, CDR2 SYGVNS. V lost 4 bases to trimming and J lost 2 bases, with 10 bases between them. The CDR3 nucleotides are TGTGCCAGCAGTGTCCGGGAGAACACAGATACGCAGTATTTT. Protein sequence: CASSVRENTDTQYF.

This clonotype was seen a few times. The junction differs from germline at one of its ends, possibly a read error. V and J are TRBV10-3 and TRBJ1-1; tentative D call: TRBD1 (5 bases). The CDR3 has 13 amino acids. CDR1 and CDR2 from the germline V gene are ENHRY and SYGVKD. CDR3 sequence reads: CASSETGHPEAFF. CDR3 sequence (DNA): TGTGCCAGCAGTGAAACAGGTCACCCTGAAGCTTTCTTT.

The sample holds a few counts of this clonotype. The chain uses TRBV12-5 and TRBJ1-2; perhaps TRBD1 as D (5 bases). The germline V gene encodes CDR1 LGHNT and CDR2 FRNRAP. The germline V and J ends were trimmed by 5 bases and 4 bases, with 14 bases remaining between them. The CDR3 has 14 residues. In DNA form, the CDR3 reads TGTGCTAGTGGTCGGGGGTCAGGAGCCTATGGCTACACCTTC. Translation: CASGRGSGAYGYTF.

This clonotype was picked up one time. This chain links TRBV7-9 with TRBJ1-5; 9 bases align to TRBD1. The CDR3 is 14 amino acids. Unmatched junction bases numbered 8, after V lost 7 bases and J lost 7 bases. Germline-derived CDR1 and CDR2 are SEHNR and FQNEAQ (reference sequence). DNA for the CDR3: TGTGCCAGCACGATGGGACAGGGTATACAGCCCCAGCATTTT. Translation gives CASTMGQGIQPQHF.

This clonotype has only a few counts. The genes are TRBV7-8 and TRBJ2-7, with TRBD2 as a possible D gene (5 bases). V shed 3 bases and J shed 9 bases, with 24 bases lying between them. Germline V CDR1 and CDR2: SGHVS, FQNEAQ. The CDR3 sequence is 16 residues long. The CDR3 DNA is TGTGCCAGCAGCTTCGCACGTGGAGGAACGATCAAACGGCAGTACTTC. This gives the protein CASSFARGGTIKRQYF.

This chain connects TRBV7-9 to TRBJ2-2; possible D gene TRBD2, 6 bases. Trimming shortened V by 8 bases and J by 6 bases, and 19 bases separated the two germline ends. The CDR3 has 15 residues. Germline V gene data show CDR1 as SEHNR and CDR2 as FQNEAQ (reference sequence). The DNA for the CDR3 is TGTGCCAGCCGCCCGGGACTCCTAAGGCCCGGGGAGCTGTTTTTT. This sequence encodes CASRPGLLRPGELFF.

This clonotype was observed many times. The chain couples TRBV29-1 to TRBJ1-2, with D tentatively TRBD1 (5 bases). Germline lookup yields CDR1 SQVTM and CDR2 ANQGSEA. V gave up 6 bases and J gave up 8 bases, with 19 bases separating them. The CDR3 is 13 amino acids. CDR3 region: CSVAGIRFEGYTF. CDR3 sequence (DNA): TGCAGCGTAGCAGGGATAAGGTTTGAGGGCTACACCTTC.

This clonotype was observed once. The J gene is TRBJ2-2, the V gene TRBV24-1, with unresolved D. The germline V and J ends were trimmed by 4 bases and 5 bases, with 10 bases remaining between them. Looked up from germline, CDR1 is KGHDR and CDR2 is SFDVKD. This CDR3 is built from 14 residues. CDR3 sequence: CATSENSGTGELFF. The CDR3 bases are TGTGCCACCAGTGAAAACTCCGGGACCGGGGAGCTGTTTTTT.

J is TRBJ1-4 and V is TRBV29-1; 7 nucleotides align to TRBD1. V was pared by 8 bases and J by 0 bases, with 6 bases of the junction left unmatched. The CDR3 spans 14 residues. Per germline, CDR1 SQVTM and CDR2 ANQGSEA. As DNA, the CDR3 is TGCAGCTCCACAGGGGCCCCAACTAATGAAAAACTGTTTTTT. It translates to CSSTGAPTNEKLFF.

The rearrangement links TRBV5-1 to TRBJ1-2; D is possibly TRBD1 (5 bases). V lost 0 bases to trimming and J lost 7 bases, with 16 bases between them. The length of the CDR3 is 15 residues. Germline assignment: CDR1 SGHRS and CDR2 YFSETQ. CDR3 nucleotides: TGCGCCAGCAGCTTGGCCGCGCAGGGTTTAACTGGCTACACCTTC. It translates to CASSLAAQGLTGYTF.

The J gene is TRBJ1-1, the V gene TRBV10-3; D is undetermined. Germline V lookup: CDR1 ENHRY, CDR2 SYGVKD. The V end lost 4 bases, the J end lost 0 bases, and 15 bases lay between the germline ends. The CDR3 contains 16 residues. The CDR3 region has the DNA TGTGCCATCAGTGGGGTCCCGGGCGGAATGAACACTGAAGCTTTCTTT. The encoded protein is CAISGVPGGMNTEAFF.